These 22 T cell receptor beta chains were sequenced from one sample in a study of blood T cell repertoires in COVID-19. Generated by immunoSEQ multiplex PCR, the TCRdb table keeps only in-frame clones and is missing some. This sample has around 120,000 clones; around 90% occur once, and the top ten carry about 4%. The source material was peripheral blood. All receptors come from a woman aged 55-75 years with COVID-19, enrolled during active disease.

The V and J genes are TRBV5-4 and TRBJ2-2; 9 bases are shared with TRBD2. CDR1 is SGHNT, CDR2 YYREEE, per germline (reference sequence). V trimming: 3 bases; J trimming: 2 bases; junction bases outside the gene matches: 11. The CDR3 extends over 18 amino acids. This CDR3 is CASSWRAGLALNTGELFF. CDR3 bases: TGTGCCAGCAGCTGGAGGGCGGGACTAGCACTCAACACCGGGGAGCTGTTTTTT.

V is TRBV5-4 and J is TRBJ1-4, with D possibly being TRBD1 (5 bases). There are 15 residues in the CDR3. Per germline, CDR1 SGHNT and CDR2 YYREEE (reference sequence). The germline V and J ends were trimmed by 0 bases and 10 bases, with 16 bases remaining between them. The CDR3 region is CASSLAGGARGKLFF. The CDR3 coding sequence is TGTGCCAGCAGCTTGGCGGGAGGGGCGCGAGGAAAACTGTTTTTT.

CDR3 nucleotide sequence: TGTGCCAGCTCACCCTTGGCAGCCTATAATTCACCCCTCCACTTT. This gives the protein CASSPLAAYNSPLHF. The V and J genes are TRBV18 and TRBJ1-6, with D unclear. Trimming cost V 3 bases and J 2 bases, with 8 bases left between them. The CDR3 runs 15 residues. Germline CDR1 and CDR2: KGHSH and LQKENI.

This chain uses TRBV7-9 with TRBJ1-1; 7 bases align to TRBD1. The CDR3 spans 14 residues. Germline V gene lookup returns CDR1 SEHNR and CDR2 FQNEAQ (reference sequence). The V and J ends lost 10 bases and 0 bases, in that order; junction bases with no gene match: 8. CDR3 sequence (DNA): TGTGCCAACACAGGGGTGGAAATGAACACTGAAGCTTTCTTT. This sequence encodes CANTGVEMNTEAFF.

This sequence joins TRBV7-2 and TRBJ1-5; 7 bases map to TRBD1. J was trimmed by 1 base and V by 5 bases; bases with no gene match: 5. Germline-derived CDR1 and CDR2 are SGHTA and FQGNSA. This CDR3 contains 15 residues. The CDR3 DNA reads as TGTGCCAGCAGCCAACACAGGGGCAGCAATCAGCCCCAGCATTTT. Translated, it gives CASSQHRGSNQPQHF.

In its sample, this clone was seen once. This chain uses TRBV3-1 (or the pseudogene TRBV3-2) with TRBJ2-2, with D perhaps matching TRBD2 (5 bases). The CDR3 loop spans 13 amino acids. The V end was cut by 4 bases, the J end by 4 bases, with 7 bases between. Germline V gives CDR1 LGHDT, CDR2 YNNKEL (reference sequence). CDR3: CASSRTVTGELFF. The CDR3 DNA reads as TGTGCCAGCAGCCGGACTGTCACCGGGGAGCTGTTTTTT.

The rearrangement joins TRBV5-4 to TRBJ2-5; tentatively, D is TRBD2 (6 bases). This CDR3 is built from 13 residues. Germline CDR1 is SGHNT and CDR2 is YYREEE (reference sequence). The V end was cut by 4 bases, the J end by 1 base, with 8 bases between. CDR3 bases: TGTGCCAGCAGCGGGGGGTTCCAAGAGACCCAGTACTTC. Its translation is CASSGGFQETQYF.

The chain has TRBV19 and TRBJ1-1; 7 nucleotides agree with TRBD1. CDR1 LNHDA and CDR2 SQIVND come from the germline V gene (reference sequence). The CDR3 is 13 residues long. Trimming took 7 bases from V and 1 from J; bases not matched to a gene: 3. Here the CDR3 DNA reads TGTGCCAGTAAGGGGGCGGCGAACACTGAAGCTTTCTTT. Amino acid sequence: CASKGAANTEAFF.

The chain carries TRBV9 and TRBJ1-1; perhaps TRBD1 as D (5 bases). This CDR3 contains 16 residues. With 4 bases removed from V and 1 base from J, the gap between germline ends came to 17 bases. Germline CDR1 is SGDLS and CDR2 is YYNGEE. This CDR3 reads CASSPTQGGSNTEAFF. The DNA for the CDR3 is TGTGCCAGCAGCCCCACCCAGGGAGGCTCGAACACTGAAGCTTTCTTT.

The rearrangement uses TRBV5-4 and TRBJ1-1; tentatively, D is TRBD1 (5 bases). Trimming removed 4 bases from V and 4 bases from J, with 17 bases in between. CDR1 SGHNT and CDR2 YYREEE come from the germline V gene (reference sequence). The CDR3 has 15 amino acids. CDR3 loop: CASSGTTAGVTEAFF. The CDR3 DNA follows: TGTGCCAGCAGCGGAACCACCGCGGGGGTCACTGAAGCTTTCTTT.

The genes are TRBV6-5 and TRBJ2-3; D is perhaps TRBD1 (6 bases). The germline CDR1 and CDR2 sequences are MNHEY and SVGAGI. The germline V and J ends were trimmed by 6 bases and 4 bases, with 14 bases remaining between them. The CDR3 runs to 14 residues. The CDR3 DNA sequence: TGTGCCAGCAGGCAGGGGATTGCGGCAGATACGCAGTATTTT. It specifies CASRQGIAADTQYF.

The chain has TRBV2 and TRBJ2-4; the D gene is possibly TRBD1 (5 bases). Germline loops: CDR1 SNHLY, CDR2 FYNNEI. The CDR3 is 17 residues long. V lost 4 bases, J lost 1 base, and 17 bases lay in between. The CDR3 reads CASSGGGFDVAKNIQYF. In DNA, the CDR3 is TGTGCCAGCAGTGGGGGCGGCTTCGACGTGGCCAAAAACATTCAGTACTTC. Full variable domain (rest looked up from reference TRBV2 and TRBJ2-4): EPEVTQTPSHQVTQMGQEVILRCVPISNHLYFYWYRQILGQKVEFLVSFYNNEISEKSEIFDDQFSVERPDGSNFTLKIRSTKLEDSAMYFCASSGGGFDVAKNIQYFGAGTRLSVL.

V and J are TRBV11-2 and TRBJ2-1; TRBD1 matches 7 bases. Germline loops: CDR1 SGHAT, CDR2 FQNNGV. The length of the CDR3 is 15 residues. V trimming: 5 bases; J trimming: 7 bases; junction bases outside the gene matches: 11. The CDR3, as DNA: TGTGCCAGCAGCCACCGGGACAGTGTTTTGAATGAGCAGTTCTTC. It codes for CASSHRDSVLNEQFF.

This rearrangement joins TRBV12-3 or TRBV12-4 to TRBJ1-5; no firm D call. The CDR3 spans 11 residues. The V gene lost 3 bases and the J gene lost 9 bases, with 6 bases spanning the gap. The CDR3 coding sequence is TGTGCCAGCAGTTTCGGCGGGCCCCAGCATTTT. Translation gives CASSFGGPQHF.

The chain's CDR3 is CASSSPGGYYGYTF. The CDR3 bases are TGTGCCAGCAGCTCCCCTGGGGGGTACTATGGCTACACCTTC. The chain carries TRBV9 and TRBJ1-2, with TRBD1 as a possible D gene (5 bases). V was trimmed by 4 bases and J by 3 bases, leaving 13 bases between them. Germline V gives CDR1 SGDLS, CDR2 YYNGEE. The CDR3 is 14 residues long.

This chain connects TRBV15 to TRBJ1-5, with TRBD1 as a possible D gene (5 bases). The CDR3 length is 17 residues. V gave up 1 base and J gave up 2 bases, with 15 bases separating them. The V gene's germline CDR1 is LNHNV and CDR2 YYDKDF (reference sequence). CDR3 DNA: TGTGCCACCAGCAGAGTCCCCGGGACTAGCGGCAATCAGCCCCAGCATTTT. It specifies CATSRVPGTSGNQPQHF. Full variable domain (remainder filled in from reference TRBV15 and TRBJ1-5): DAMVIQNPRYQVTQFGKPVTLSCSQTLNHNVMYWYQQKSSQAPKLLFHYYDKDFNNEADTPDNFQSRRPNTSFCFLDIRSPGLGDTAMYLCATSRVPGTSGNQPQHFGDGTRLSIL.

This sequence joins TRBV6-5 and TRBJ1-2; D might be TRBD1 (6 bases). The CDR3 sequence is 13 residues long. V lost 5 bases to trimming and J lost 8 bases, with 15 bases between them. CDR1 and CDR2 from the germline V gene are MNHEY and SVGAGI. CDR3 coding DNA: TGTGCCAGCAGTAACGGACAGTCGGGGGGCTACACCTTC. This codes for CASSNGQSGGYTF.

The V and J genes are TRBV28 and TRBJ1-5; D may be TRBD1 (6 bases). The germline V and J ends were trimmed by 3 bases and 3 bases, with 18 bases remaining between them. The CDR3 runs to 17 residues. Germline lookup yields CDR1 MDHEN and CDR2 SYDVKM. CDR3 amino acids: CASSLGLLTGHNQPQHF. For the CDR3, the DNA is TGTGCCAGCAGTTTGGGGCTACTGACAGGTCACAATCAGCCCCAGCATTTT.

The V gene is TRBV5-1, the J gene TRBJ1-2; 8 nucleotides align to TRBD1. The V and J ends lost 4 bases and 3 bases, in that order; junction bases with no gene match: 14. The CDR3 is 17 amino acids. In germline, CDR1 is SGHRS, CDR2 YFSETQ. CDR3 nucleotide sequence: TGCGCCAGCAGCCTCGGTATTACGACAGGGGCGTACTATGGCTACACCTTC. Its translation: CASSLGITTGAYYGYTF.

The chain recombines TRBV11-2 with TRBJ2-7; D gene unclear. CDR3 size: 12 residues. The ends were cut back, 5 bases at V and 5 bases at J, with 10 bases in the middle. Germline CDR1 SGHAT, CDR2 FQNNGV. In nucleotides, the CDR3 is TGTGCCAGCAGCCATGACTTGAACGAGCAGTACTTC. The encoded protein is CASSHDLNEQYF.

The chain links TRBV6-5 to TRBJ2-5; 7 bases are a match to TRBD1. CDR1 is MNHEY, CDR2 SVGAGI, per germline. This CDR3 spans 15 amino acids. V shed 4 bases and J 3 bases; nucleotides not matched to a gene: 8. CDR3 DNA sequence: TGTGCCAGCAGTTCGTTAATGGGACAGAAAGAGACCCAGTACTTC. It codes for CASSSLMGQKETQYF.

The chain recombines TRBV5-1 with TRBJ1-6; 12 bases are a match to TRBD1. The germline CDR1 and CDR2 sequences are SGHRS and YFSETQ. Trimming took 2 bases from V and 7 from J; bases not matched to a gene: 4. The CDR3 length is 16 residues. CDR3: CASSFSGQGANSPLHF. The CDR3 DNA is TGCGCCAGCAGCTTTTCGGGACAGGGGGCAAATTCACCCCTCCACTTT. The full variable domain, with the rest looked up from reference TRBV5-1 and TRBJ1-6, is KAGVTQTPRYLIKTRGQQVTLSCSPISGHRSVSWYQQTPGQGLQFLFEYFSETQRNKGNFPGRFSGRQFSNSRSEMNVSTLELGDSALYLCASSFSGQGANSPLHFGNGTRLTVT.